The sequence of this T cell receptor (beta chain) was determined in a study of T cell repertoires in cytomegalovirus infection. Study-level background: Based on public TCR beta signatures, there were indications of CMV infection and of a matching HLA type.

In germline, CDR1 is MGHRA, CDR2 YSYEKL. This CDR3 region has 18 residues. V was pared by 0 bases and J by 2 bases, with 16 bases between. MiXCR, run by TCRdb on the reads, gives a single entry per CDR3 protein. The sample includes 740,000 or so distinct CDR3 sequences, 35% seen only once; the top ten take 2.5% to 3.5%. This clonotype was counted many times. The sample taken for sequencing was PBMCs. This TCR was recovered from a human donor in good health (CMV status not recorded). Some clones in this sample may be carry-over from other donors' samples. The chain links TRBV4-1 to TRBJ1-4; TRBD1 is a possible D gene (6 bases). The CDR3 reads CASSQEGRGRATNEKLFF. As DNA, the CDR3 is TGCGCCAGCAGCCAAGAAGGGCGGGGGCGGGCGACTAATGAAAAACTGTTTTTT.